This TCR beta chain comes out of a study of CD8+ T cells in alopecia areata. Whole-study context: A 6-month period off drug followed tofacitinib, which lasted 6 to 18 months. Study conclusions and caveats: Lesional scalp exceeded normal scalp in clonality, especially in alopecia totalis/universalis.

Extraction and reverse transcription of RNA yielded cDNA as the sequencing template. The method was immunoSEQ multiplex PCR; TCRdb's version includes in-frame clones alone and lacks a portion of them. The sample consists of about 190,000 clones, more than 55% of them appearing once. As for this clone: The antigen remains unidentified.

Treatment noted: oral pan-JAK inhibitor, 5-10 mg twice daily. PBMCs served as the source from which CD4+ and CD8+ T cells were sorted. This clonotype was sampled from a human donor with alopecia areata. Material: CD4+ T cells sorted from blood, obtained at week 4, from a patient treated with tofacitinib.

The CDR3: CASNSGISQGDTQYF. The CDR3 nucleotides are TGTGCCAGTAATAGCGGAATAAGCCAAGGGGATACGCAGTATTTT. V usage is TRBV19 and J usage is TRBJ2-3; D may be TRBD2 (6 bases). The CDR3 runs to 15 residues. In germline, CDR1 is LNHDA, CDR2 SQIVND (reference sequence). The V end was cut by 7 bases, the J end by 6 bases, with 20 bases between.